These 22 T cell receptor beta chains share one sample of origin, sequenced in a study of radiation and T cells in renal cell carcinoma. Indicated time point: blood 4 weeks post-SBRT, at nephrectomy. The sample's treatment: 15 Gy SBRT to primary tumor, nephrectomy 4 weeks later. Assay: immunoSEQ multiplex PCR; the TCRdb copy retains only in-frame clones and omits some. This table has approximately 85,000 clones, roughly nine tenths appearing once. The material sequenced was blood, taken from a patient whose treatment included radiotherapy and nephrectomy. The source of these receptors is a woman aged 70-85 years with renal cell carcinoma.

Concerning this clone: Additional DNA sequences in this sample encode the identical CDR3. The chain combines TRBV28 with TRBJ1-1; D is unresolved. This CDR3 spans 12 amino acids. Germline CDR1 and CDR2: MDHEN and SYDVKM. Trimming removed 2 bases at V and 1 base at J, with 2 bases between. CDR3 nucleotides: TGTGCCAGCAGTTTAAGGAACACTGAAGCTTTCTTT. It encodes CASSLRNTEAFF.

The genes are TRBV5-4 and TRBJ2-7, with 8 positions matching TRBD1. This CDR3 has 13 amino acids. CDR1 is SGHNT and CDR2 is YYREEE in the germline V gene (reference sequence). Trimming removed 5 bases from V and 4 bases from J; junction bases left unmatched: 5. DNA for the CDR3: TGTGCCAGCAGTCTCGACAGGGGTTACGAGCAGTACTTC. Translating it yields CASSLDRGYEQYF.

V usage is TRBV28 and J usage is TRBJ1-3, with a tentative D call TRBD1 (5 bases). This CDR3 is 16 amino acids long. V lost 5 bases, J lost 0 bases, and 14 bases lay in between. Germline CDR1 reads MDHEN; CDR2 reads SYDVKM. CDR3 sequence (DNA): TGTGCCAGCAGTCTCCCGAGACAGCTCTCTGGAAACACCATATATTTT. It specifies CASSLPRQLSGNTIYF.

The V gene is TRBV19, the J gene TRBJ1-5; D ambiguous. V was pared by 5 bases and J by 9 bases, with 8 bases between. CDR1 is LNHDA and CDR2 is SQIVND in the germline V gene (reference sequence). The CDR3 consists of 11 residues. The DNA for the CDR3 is TGTGCCAGTAGTGTGGCCGGGCCCCAGCATTTT. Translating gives CASSVAGPQHF.

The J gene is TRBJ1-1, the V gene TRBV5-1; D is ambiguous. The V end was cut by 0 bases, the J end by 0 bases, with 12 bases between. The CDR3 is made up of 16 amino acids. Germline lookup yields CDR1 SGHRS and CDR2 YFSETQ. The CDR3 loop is CASSLGGVILNTEAFF. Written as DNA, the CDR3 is TGCGCCAGCAGCTTGGGTGGAGTTATTCTGAACACTGAAGCTTTCTTT. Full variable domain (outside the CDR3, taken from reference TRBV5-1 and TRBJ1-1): KAGVTQTPRYLIKTRGQQVTLSCSPISGHRSVSWYQQTPGQGLQFLFEYFSETQRNKGNFPGRFSGRQFSNSRSEMNVSTLELGDSALYLCASSLGGVILNTEAFFGQGTRLTVV.

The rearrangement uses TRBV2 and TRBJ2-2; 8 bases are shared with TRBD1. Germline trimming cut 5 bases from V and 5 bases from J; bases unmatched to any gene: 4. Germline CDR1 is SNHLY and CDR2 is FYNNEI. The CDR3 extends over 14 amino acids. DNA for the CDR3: TGTGCCAGCAGTTTAAGACAGGGGACCGGGGAGCTGTTTTTT. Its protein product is CASSLRQGTGELFF.

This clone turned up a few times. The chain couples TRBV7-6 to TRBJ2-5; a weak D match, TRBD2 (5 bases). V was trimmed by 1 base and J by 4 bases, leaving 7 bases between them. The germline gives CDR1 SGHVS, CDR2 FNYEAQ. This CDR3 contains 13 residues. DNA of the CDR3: TGTGCCAGCAGCTTAGTCGGAGGAGAGACCCAGTACTTC. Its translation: CASSLVGGETQYF.

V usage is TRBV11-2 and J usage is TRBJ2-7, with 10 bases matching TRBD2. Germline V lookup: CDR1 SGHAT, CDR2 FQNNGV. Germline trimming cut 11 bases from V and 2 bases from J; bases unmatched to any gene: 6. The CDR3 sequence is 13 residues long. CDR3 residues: CAGSGGPAYEQYF. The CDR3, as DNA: TGTGCCGGTAGCGGGGGGCCGGCCTACGAGCAGTACTTC.

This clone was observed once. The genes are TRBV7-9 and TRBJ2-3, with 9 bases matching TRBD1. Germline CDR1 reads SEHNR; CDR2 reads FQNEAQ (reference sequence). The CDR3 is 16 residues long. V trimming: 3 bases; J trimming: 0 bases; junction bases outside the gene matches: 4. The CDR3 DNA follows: TGTGCCAGCAGCTTGGGACAGGGTTATAGCACAGATACGCAGTATTTT. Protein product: CASSLGQGYSTDTQYF.

In DNA form, the CDR3 reads TGTGCCAGCAGCTCCAGACAGATAACTAATGAAAAACTGTTTTTT. This codes for CASSSRQITNEKLFF. The chain joins TRBV5-5 to TRBJ1-4; weak D call: TRBD1 (5 bases). CDR3 size: 15 residues. V lost 3 bases to trimming and J lost 1 base, with 10 bases between them. Germline CDR1 is SGHKS and CDR2 is YYEKEE (reference sequence).

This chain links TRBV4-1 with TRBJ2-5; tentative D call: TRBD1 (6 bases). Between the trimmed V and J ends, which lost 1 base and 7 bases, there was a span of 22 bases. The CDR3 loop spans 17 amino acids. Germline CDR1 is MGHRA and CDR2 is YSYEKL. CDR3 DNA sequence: TGCGCCAGCAGCCAAGGATCACTGGACAGAAAGACCGCGACCCAGTACTTC. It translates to CASSQGSLDRKTATQYF.

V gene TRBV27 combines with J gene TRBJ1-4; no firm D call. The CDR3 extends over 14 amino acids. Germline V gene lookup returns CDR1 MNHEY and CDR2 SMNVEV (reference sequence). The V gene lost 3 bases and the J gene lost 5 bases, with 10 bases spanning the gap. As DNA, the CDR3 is TGTGCCAGCAGTTTGGCCGCTGGGAATGAAAAACTGTTTTTT. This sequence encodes CASSLAAGNEKLFF.

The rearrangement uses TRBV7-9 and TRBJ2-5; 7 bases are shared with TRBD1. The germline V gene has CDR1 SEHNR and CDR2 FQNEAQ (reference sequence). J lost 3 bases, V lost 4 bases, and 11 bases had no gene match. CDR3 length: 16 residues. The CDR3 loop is CASSWGSRQGEETQYF. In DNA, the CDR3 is TGTGCCAGCAGCTGGGGTAGTAGACAGGGAGAAGAGACCCAGTACTTC.

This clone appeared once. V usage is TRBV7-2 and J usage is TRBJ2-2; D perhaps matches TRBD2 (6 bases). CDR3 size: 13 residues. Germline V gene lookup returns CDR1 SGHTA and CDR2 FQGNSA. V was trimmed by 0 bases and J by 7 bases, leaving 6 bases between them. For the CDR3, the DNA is TGTGCCAGCAGCTTAGCGGGAGGCGGGGAGCTGTTTTTT. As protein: CASSLAGGGELFF.

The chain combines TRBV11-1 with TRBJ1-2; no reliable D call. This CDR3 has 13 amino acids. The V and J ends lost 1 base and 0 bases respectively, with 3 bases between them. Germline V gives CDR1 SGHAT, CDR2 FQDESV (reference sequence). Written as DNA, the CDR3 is TGTGCCAGCAGCTTAGATACTAACTATGGCTACACCTTC. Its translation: CASSLDTNYGYTF.

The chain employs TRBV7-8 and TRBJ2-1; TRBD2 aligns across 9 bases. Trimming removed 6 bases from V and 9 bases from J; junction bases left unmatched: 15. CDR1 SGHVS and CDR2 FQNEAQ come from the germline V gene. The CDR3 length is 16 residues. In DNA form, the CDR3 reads TGTGCCAGCAGACCATCCTTCACGGGACTAGCTAGTGAGCAGTTCTTC. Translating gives CASRPSFTGLASEQFF. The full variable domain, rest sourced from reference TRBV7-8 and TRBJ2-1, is GAGVSQSPRYKVAKRGQDVALRCDPISGHVSLFWYQQALGQGPEFLTYFQNEAQLDKSGLPSDRFFAERPEGSVSTLKIQRTQQEDSAVYLCASRPSFTGLASEQFFGPGTRLTVL.

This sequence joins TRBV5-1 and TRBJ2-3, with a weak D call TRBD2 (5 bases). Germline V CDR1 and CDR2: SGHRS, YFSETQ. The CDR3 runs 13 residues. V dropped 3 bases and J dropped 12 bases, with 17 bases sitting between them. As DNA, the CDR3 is TGCGCCAGCAGCTCCCCTCGTCGGGAAGGACAGTATTTT. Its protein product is CASSSPRREGQYF.

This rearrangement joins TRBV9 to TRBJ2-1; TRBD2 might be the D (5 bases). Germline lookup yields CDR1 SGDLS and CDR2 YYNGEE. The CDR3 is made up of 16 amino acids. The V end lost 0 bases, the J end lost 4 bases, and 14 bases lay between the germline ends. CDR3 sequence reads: CASSVETGSIYNEQFF. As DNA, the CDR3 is TGTGCCAGCAGCGTAGAAACGGGGAGCATTTACAATGAGCAGTTCTTC.

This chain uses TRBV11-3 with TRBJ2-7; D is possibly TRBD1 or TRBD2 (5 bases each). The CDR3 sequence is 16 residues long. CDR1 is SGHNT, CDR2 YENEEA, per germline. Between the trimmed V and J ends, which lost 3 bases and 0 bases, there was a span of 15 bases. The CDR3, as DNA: TGTGCCAGCAGCTTTGCAGGGACGCTAAGCTCCTACGAGCAGTACTTC. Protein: CASSFAGTLSSYEQYF.

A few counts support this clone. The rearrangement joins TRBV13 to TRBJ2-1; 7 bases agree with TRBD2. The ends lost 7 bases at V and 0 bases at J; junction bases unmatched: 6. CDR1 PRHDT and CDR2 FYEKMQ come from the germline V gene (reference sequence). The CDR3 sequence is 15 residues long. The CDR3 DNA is TGTGCCAGCACCCTGGGGGGGGGCTCCTACAATGAGCAGTTCTTC. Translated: CASTLGGGSYNEQFF.

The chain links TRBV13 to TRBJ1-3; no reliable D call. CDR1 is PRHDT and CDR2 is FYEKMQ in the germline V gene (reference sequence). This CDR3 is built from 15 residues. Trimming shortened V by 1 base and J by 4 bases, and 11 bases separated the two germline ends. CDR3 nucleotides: TGTGCCAGCAGCTTAGTGGCGTCATCAGGAAACACCATATATTTT. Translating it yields CASSLVASSGNTIYF. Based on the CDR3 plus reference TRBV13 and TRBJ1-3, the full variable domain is AAGVIQSPRHLIKEKRETATLKCYPIPRHDTVYWYQQGPGQDPQFLISFYEKMQSDKGSIPDRFSAQQFSDYHSELNMSSLELGDSALYFCASSLVASSGNTIYFGEGSWLTVV.

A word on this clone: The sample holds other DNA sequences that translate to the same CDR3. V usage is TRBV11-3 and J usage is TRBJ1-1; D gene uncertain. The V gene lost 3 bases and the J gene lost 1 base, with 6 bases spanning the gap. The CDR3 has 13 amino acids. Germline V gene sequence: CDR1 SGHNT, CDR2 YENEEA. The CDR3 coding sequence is TGTGCCAGCAGCTTTCGCTCGAACACTGAAGCTTTCTTT. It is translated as CASSFRSNTEAFF.